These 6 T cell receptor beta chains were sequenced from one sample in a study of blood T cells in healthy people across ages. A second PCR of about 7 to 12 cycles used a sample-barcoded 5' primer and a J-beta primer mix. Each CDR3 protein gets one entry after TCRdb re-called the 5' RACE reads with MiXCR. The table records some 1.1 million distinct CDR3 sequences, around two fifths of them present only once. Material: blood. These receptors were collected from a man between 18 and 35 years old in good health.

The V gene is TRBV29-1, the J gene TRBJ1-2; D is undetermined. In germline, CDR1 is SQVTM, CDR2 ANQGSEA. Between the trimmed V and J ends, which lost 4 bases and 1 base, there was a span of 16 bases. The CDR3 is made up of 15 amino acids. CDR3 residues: CSVAESGRHNYGYTF. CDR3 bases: TGCAGCGTTGCAGAAAGTGGCCGTCATAACTATGGCTACACCTTC.

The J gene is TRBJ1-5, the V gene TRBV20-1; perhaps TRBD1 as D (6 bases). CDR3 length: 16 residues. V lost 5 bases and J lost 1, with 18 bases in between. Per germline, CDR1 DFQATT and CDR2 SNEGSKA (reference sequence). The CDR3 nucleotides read TGCAGTGCTCGCCTATCGGGACACAGGAGCAATCAGCCCCAGCATTTT. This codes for CSARLSGHRSNQPQHF.

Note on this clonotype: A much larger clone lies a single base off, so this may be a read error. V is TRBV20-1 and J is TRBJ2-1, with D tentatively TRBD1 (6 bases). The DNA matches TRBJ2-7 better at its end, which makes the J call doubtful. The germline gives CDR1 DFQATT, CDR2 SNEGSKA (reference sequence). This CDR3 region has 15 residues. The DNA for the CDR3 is TGCAGTGCTAGAGATGGTAGGACAGTTGACAATGAGCAGTACTTC. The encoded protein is CSARDGRTVDNEQYF.

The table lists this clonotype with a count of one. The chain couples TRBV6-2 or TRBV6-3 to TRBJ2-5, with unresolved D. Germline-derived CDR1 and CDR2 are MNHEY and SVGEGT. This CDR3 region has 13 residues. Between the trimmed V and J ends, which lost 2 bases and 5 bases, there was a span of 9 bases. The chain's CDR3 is CASSYVGIETQYF. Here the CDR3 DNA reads TGTGCCAGCAGTTACGTCGGTATCGAGACCCAGTACTTC.

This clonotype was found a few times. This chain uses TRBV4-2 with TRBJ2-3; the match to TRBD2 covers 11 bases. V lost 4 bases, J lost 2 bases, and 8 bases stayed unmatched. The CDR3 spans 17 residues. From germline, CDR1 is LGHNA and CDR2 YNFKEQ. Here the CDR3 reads CASSPLLAGALTDTQYF. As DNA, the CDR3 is TGTGCCAGCAGCCCATTACTAGCGGGGGCCCTCACAGATACGCAGTATTTT.

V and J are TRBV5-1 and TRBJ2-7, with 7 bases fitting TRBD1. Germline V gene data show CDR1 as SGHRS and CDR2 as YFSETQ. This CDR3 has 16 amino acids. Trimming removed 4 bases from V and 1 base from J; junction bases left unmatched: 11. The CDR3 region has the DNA TGCGCCAGCAGCATCGCCGACAGGGCCCTTTCCTACGAGCAGTACTTC. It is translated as CASSIADRALSYEQYF.